What follows is one T cell receptor beta chain and its context. Its cognate antigen is unknown. Repertoires were generated with immunoSEQ multiplex PCR, while TCRdb's copy carries only in-frame clones and drops some. This sample has tens of thousands of clones; approximately 74% occur once, and the top ten carry roughly 14%. Roughly 2 micrograms of genomic DNA, which was extracted from cryopreserved PBMCs, served as the material used for the TCR beta libraries. V was cut by 7 bases and J by 6 bases, with 10 bases left in between. Germline loops: CDR1 MGHDK, CDR2 SYGVNS. The CDR3 extends over 12 amino acids. The sample belongs to a study of cytotoxic CD8 clonotypes in ibrutinib-treated CLL. Whole-study results and caveats: An increase in clonality occurred at ibrutinib response, followed by a return toward baseline at progression. In comparison with age-matched healthy donors, baseline clonality was higher and tracked circulating CD8+ T-cell counts.

The sequencing used PBMCs, collected after 12 months of ibrutinib treatment. The receptor comes from a human donor with chronic lymphocytic leukemia. The chain links TRBV25-1 to TRBJ2-1, with D uncertain. DNA of the CDR3: TGTGCCAGCAAAGGGTCGAGCAATGAGCAGTTCTTC. Translation: CASKGSSNEQFF.